These 7 T cell receptor beta chains were all obtained from the same sample, sequenced in a study of blood T cell repertoires in COVID-19. The repertoire was sequenced with immunoSEQ multiplex PCR; TCRdb's copy has only in-frame clones and lacks some. The sample lists roughly 200,000 clones; less than 85% were seen once. The sample was PBMCs or T cells enriched from blood (not recorded which). These receptors all stem from a man aged 35 to 55 who had recovered from COVID-19.

The chain links TRBV5-6 to TRBJ2-5; TRBD2 matches at 14 bases. CDR1 and CDR2 from the germline V gene are SGHDT and YYEEEE. The length of the CDR3 is 17 residues. With V trimmed by 0 bases and J by 6 bases, 7 bases remained unmatched. DNA for the CDR3: TGTGCCAGCAGCTTGGACGGGACTAGCGGGAGAGGTCAGACCCAGTACTTC. Protein sequence: CASSLDGTSGRGQTQYF. The whole variable domain, filled in from reference TRBV5-6 and TRBJ2-5, reads DAGVTQSPTHLIKTRGQQVTLRCSPKSGHDTVSWYQQALGQGPQFIFQYYEEEERQRGNFPDRFSGHQFPNYSSELNVNALLLGDSALYLCASSLDGTSGRGQTQYFGPGTRLLVL.

The CDR3 bases are TGTGCCAGCAGCAAGCAGGGAAATTCACCCCTCCACTTT. Protein sequence: CASSKQGNSPLHF. The chain uses TRBV5-5 and TRBJ1-6; D might be TRBD1 (5 bases). The V gene lost 4 bases and the J gene lost 7 bases, with 9 bases spanning the gap. CDR3 length: 13 residues. Germline CDR1 is SGHKS and CDR2 is YYEKEE (reference sequence). Supplemented by reference TRBV5-5 and TRBJ1-6, the full variable domain reads DAGVTQSPTHLIKTRGQQVTLRCSPISGHKSVSWYQQVLGQGPQFIFQYYEKEERGRGNFPDRFSARQFPNYSSELNVNALLLGDSALYLCASSKQGNSPLHFGNGTRLTVT.

V gene TRBV3-1 (or the pseudogene TRBV3-2) combines with J gene TRBJ1-3; D is undetermined. With 4 bases removed from V and 0 bases from J, the gap between germline ends came to 10 bases. Germline loops: CDR1 LGHDT, CDR2 YNNKEL (reference sequence). The length of the CDR3 is 15 residues. This CDR3 reads CASSLTGSSGNTIYF. The CDR3 DNA follows: TGTGCCAGCAGCCTAACGGGATCCTCTGGAAACACCATATATTTT.

CDR3 loop: CASRIGTANTGELFF. Written as DNA, the CDR3 is TGTGCCAGCAGGATTGGGACAGCGAACACCGGGGAGCTGTTTTTT. This chain joins TRBV28 and TRBJ2-2, with 7 bases identical to TRBD1. This CDR3 region has 15 residues. V gave up 6 bases and J gave up 0 bases; unmatched junction bases: 4. Germline CDR1 is MDHEN and CDR2 is SYDVKM.

The chain links TRBV5-5 to TRBJ2-2; tentatively, D is TRBD2 (6 bases). V lost 0 bases to trimming and J lost 6 bases, with 9 bases between them. Germline CDR1 SGHKS, CDR2 YYEKEE (reference sequence). The CDR3 is 14 residues long. The CDR3 region is CASSLEWGAGELFF. For the CDR3, the DNA is TGTGCCAGCAGCTTGGAGTGGGGGGCCGGGGAGCTGTTTTTT.

This chain uses TRBV15 with TRBJ2-3, with 7 bases matching TRBD2. Per germline, CDR1 LNHNV and CDR2 YYDKDF (reference sequence). The CDR3 sequence is 13 residues long. The J segment lost 0 bases and the V segment lost 8 bases, leaving 2 bases of the junction unmatched. CDR3 DNA: TGTGCCACCCTGGGGGGGAGCACAGATACGCAGTATTTT. It translates to CATLGGSTDTQYF. The complete variable domain, with remaining parts taken from reference TRBV15 and TRBJ2-3, reads DAMVIQNPRYQVTQFGKPVTLSCSQTLNHNVMYWYQQKSSQAPKLLFHYYDKDFNNEADTPDNFQSRRPNTSFCFLDIRSPGLGDTAMYLCATLGGSTDTQYFGPGTRLTVL.

V is TRBV30 and J is TRBJ1-3, with TRBD1 matching 7 bases. CDR1 GTSNPN and CDR2 SVGIG come from the germline V gene (reference sequence). This CDR3 has 14 amino acids. Unmatched junction bases numbered 4, after V lost 1 base and J lost 4 bases. CDR3 loop: CAWSGGQWGNTIYF. The CDR3, as DNA: TGTGCCTGGAGTGGGGGACAGTGGGGAAACACCATATATTTT.